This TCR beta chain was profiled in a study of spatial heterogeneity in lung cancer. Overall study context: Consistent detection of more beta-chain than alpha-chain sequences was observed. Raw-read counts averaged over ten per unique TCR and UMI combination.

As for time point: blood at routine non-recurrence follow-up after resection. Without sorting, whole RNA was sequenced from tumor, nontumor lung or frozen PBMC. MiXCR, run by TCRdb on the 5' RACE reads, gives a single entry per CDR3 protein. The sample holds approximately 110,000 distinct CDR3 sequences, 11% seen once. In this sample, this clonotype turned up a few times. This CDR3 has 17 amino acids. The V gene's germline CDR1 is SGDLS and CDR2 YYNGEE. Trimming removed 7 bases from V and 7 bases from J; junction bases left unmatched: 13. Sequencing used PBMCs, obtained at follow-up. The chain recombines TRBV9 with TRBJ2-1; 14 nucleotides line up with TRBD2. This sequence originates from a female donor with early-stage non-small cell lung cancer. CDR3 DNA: TGTGCCAGCGGAGCGGGACCGGGACTAGCGGGAGTTAATGAGCAGTTCTTC. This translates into CASGAGPGLAGVNEQFF.